The 24 T cell receptor beta chains given below trace back to one sample, sequenced in a study of T cells after yellow fever vaccination (dated by TCRdb to between 2019 and 2020). Library generation was performed with 5' RACE. Sequenced on an Illumina HiSeq 2500. In-frame beta chains were kept once TCRdb had trimmed the public reads at Q25 with fastp and called clones with MiXCR. Every entry covers one CDR3 protein and lists the most common genes and DNA from its rows. The sample yields under 200,000 distinct CDR3 sequences; 6.5% to 8.5% were counted once. Approximately 2.4% of the sample belongs to the ten largest clones. The label giving this sample's treatment or condition can be read as: live attenuated yellow fever vaccine strain. This material consisted of CD4+ T cells sorted from PBMCs, taken 4 to 6 days after the first yellow fever vaccination. The receptors shown here come from a young man who received the YFV17D yellow fever vaccine.

This clonotype was observed many times. This chain connects TRBV5-1 to TRBJ1-1; D uncertain. Germline values: CDR1 SGHRS, CDR2 YFSETQ. V was trimmed by 0 bases and J by 2 bases, leaving 5 bases between them. CDR3 length equals 13 residues. The CDR3 sequence: CASSLGVNTEAFF. The CDR3, as DNA: TGCGCCAGCAGCTTGGGGGTAAACACTGAAGCTTTCTTT.

A few counts support this clonotype. The CDR3: CAITPGPPSTGELFF. The CDR3 DNA follows: TGTGCCATCACACCGGGACCCCCGAGCACCGGGGAGCTGTTTTTT. The J gene is TRBJ2-2, the V gene TRBV10-3; D possibly uses TRBD1 or TRBD2 (5 bases each). Germline CDR1 is ENHRY and CDR2 is SYGVKD. This CDR3 comprises 15 residues. V dropped 7 bases and J dropped 4 bases, with 16 bases sitting between them.

The gene calls are TRBV21-1 and TRBJ2-7; no check of the table's D call, TRBD2, against the DNA was made. TRBV21-1 is annotated as a pseudogene. The CDR3 is made up of 14 amino acids. CDR3 loop: CASSKQGGGDEQYV. The CDR3 DNA reads TGTGCCAGCAGCAAACAGGGCGGGGGGGACGAGCAGTACGTC.

In its sample, this clonotype was seen many times. J is TRBJ2-3 and V is TRBV24-1, with 13 bases fitting TRBD2. After removal of 9 bases from V and 5 bases from J, the junction contained 7 bases not matched to a gene. This CDR3 contains 15 residues. Germline values: CDR1 KGHDR, CDR2 SFDVKD. Here the CDR3 DNA reads TGTGCCACCGGCGGACTAGCGGGGGTGATAGATACGCAGTATTTT. It yields the protein CATGGLAGVIDTQYF.

The sample holds many counts of this clonotype. The chain has TRBV6-1 and TRBJ2-3; 8 bases fit TRBD2. Germline values: CDR1 MNHNS, CDR2 SASEGT. V lost 10 bases and J lost 2; bases outside the gene matches: 5. This CDR3 comprises 13 residues. The CDR3 nucleotides read TGTGCCACCAAGCGGGGGAACACAGATACGCAGTATTTT. It encodes CATKRGNTDTQYF.

The CDR3 sequence: CASRKTGRTGELFF. The CDR3 nucleotides are TGTGCCAGCAGGAAGACAGGGAGGACCGGGGAGCTGTTTTTT. The chain uses TRBV6-2 or TRBV6-3 and TRBJ2-2, with D tentatively TRBD1 (7 bases). V lost 6 bases, J lost 5 bases, and 13 bases lay in between. The CDR3 has 14 amino acids. Germline assignment: CDR1 MNHEY and CDR2 SVGEGT.

This clonotype appeared many times. The CDR3 coding sequence is TGCGCCAGCAGTCTGACAGGGCAGAACACTGAAGCTTTCTTT. Its translation is CASSLTGQNTEAFF. The V gene is TRBV5-1, the J gene TRBJ1-1; 7 nucleotides line up with TRBD1. Unmatched junction bases numbered 5, after V lost 5 bases and J lost 1 base. Germline V gene data show CDR1 as SGHRS and CDR2 as YFSETQ. The CDR3 covers 14 residues.

This chain connects TRBV5-5 to TRBJ2-7, with D unresolved. V was cut by 0 bases and J by 2 bases, with 9 bases left in between. The germline V gene has CDR1 SGHKS and CDR2 YYEKEE (reference sequence). The CDR3 totals 14 residues. This CDR3 reads CASSLDGTPYEQYF. Written as DNA, the CDR3 is TGTGCCAGCAGCTTGGACGGTACCCCCTACGAGCAGTACTTC.

For this clonotype: It may be a read error: a sequence one base away is much more abundant. The rearrangement links TRBV7-3 to TRBJ2-5; 10 bases are shared with TRBD2. This CDR3 spans 15 amino acids. Germline assignment: CDR1 SGHTA and CDR2 FQGTGA. The CDR3, as DNA: TGTGCCAGCAGCTTACACGGGACTAGCGAAGATACCCAGTACTTC. It codes for CASSLHGTSEDTQYF. The full variable domain, with the rest looked up from reference TRBV7-3 and TRBJ2-5, is GAGVSQTPSNKVTEKGKYVELRCDPISGHTALYWYRQSLGQGPEFLIYFQGTGAADDSGLPNDRFFAVRPEGSVSTLKIQRTERGDSAVYLCASSLHGTSEDTQYFGPGTRLLVL.

This clonotype was counted at least ten times. The chain employs TRBV27 and TRBJ2-7, with a possible D match to TRBD2 (6 bases). This CDR3 region has 13 residues. Germline V gene data show CDR1 as MNHEY and CDR2 as SMNVEV (reference sequence). With 5 bases removed from V and 10 bases from J, the gap between germline ends came to 18 bases. CDR3 bases: TGTGCCAGCAGTGGGGACTTGAAATATAAACAGTACTTC. It encodes CASSGDLKYKQYF.

The rearrangement links TRBV3-1 to TRBJ2-5, with a weak D call TRBD2 (6 bases). Trimming removed 0 bases at V and 5 bases at J, with 10 bases between. The germline V gene has CDR1 LGHDT and CDR2 YNNKEL (reference sequence). This CDR3 contains 14 residues. The CDR3 reads CASSQDSGMETQYF. The CDR3 DNA reads TGTGCCAGCAGCCAAGATAGCGGTATGGAGACCCAGTACTTC.

Only a few counts were recorded for this clonotype. The rearrangement joins TRBV6-5 to TRBJ1-2; possible D gene TRBD1, 5 bases. V lost 0 bases to trimming and J lost 4 bases, with 12 bases between them. CDR1 and CDR2 from the germline V gene are MNHEY and SVGAGI. The CDR3 covers 15 residues. The chain's CDR3 is CASSYSTRVGYGYTF. The CDR3 nucleotides are TGTGCCAGCAGTTACTCGACCAGGGTGGGCTATGGCTACACCTTC.

This clonotype was seen at least ten times. The chain carries TRBV5-1 and TRBJ1-1, with a tentative D call TRBD1 (5 bases). Trimming pared 2 bases from V and 0 bases from J, leaving 14 bases between. Per the germline V gene, CDR1 is SGHRS and CDR2 is YFSETQ. The CDR3 is 16 residues long. The CDR3 bases are TGCGCCAGCAGCTTCGGGGGGTCGAGTATGAACACTGAAGCTTTCTTT. It specifies CASSFGGSSMNTEAFF.

The CDR3 DNA sequence: TGTGCCAGCAGCTTGGATGGGGTAGGGGCAAACAATTCACCCCTCCACTTT. As protein: CASSLDGVGANNSPLHF. V usage is TRBV5-4 and J usage is TRBJ1-6; a possible D gene is TRBD1 (5 bases). CDR1 and CDR2 (germline): SGHNT, YYREEE (reference sequence). This CDR3 spans 17 amino acids. Trimming pared 0 bases from V and 7 bases from J, leaving 17 bases between.

This clonotype was seen many times. This sequence joins TRBV14 and TRBJ1-4; D gene ambiguous. Trimming left V 0 bases short and J 0 bases short, with 8 bases between. There are 16 residues in the CDR3. CDR1 and CDR2 (germline): SGHDN, FVKESK. The CDR3 DNA is TGTGCCAGCAGCCAAGAAAGAGGTGCAACTAATGAAAAACTGTTTTTT. Protein: CASSQERGATNEKLFF.

This clonotype was seen repeatedly, ten times or more. The chain recombines TRBV4-3 with TRBJ2-5; either TRBD1 or TRBD2 may fit D (5 bases each). Germline V gene data show CDR1 as LGHNA and CDR2 as YSLEER. With 0 bases removed from V and 5 bases from J, the gap between germline ends came to 13 bases. The CDR3 sequence is 15 residues long. As DNA, the CDR3 is TGCGCCAGCAGCCAAGAGATCGAGGGGTGGGAGACCCAGTACTTC. As protein: CASSQEIEGWETQYF.

This chain links TRBV28 with TRBJ1-6; the D gene is possibly TRBD1 (6 bases). There are 12 residues in the CDR3. V lost 5 bases and J lost 15, with 14 bases in between. CDR1 MDHEN and CDR2 SYDVKM come from the germline V gene. The CDR3 region is CASSSPGHLLHF. The CDR3 DNA reads TGTGCCAGCAGTAGCCCGGGACATCTCCTCCACTTT.

In DNA, the CDR3 is TGTGCCAGCAGTTTTGACTGGAACACCGGGGAGCTGTTTTTT. Translated: CASSFDWNTGELFF. V usage is TRBV12-3 or TRBV12-4 and J usage is TRBJ2-2; no firm D call. Trimming took 3 bases from V and 1 from J, leaving 6 bases between them. CDR3 length equals 14 residues.

Many counts were recorded for this clonotype. The DNA of the CDR3 is TGTGCCAGCAGCCCCCGGACTAGCGGGTCGTCTGAGCAGTTCTTC. Translation gives CASSPRTSGSSEQFF. The V gene is TRBV7-3, the J gene TRBJ2-1; TRBD2 agrees at 11 bases. Looked up from germline, CDR1 is SGHTA and CDR2 is FQGTGA. CDR3 length: 15 residues. V was pared by 5 bases and J by 9 bases, with 9 bases of the junction left unmatched.

About this clonotype itself: A much larger clone is a single base away; this may be a read error. The chain carries TRBV20-1 and TRBJ2-4; 9 nucleotides line up with TRBD1. The germline CDR1 and CDR2 sequences are DFQATT and SNEGSKA (reference sequence). The CDR3 loop spans 13 amino acids. In nucleotides, the CDR3 is TGCAGTGCTAGGGACAGGGGAGTTGACATTGAGTACTTC. Its protein is CSARDRGVDIEYF.

This clonotype was detected many times. CDR3 in amino acids: CASTKFAVSTDTQYF. In DNA form, the CDR3 reads TGTGCCAGCACCAAATTCGCCGTTAGCACAGATACGCAGTATTTT. V and J are TRBV7-2 and TRBJ2-3; D unresolved. V lost 7 bases, J lost 0 bases, and 14 bases lay in between. CDR3 length equals 15 residues. CDR1 and CDR2 (germline): SGHTA, FQGNSA.

This clonotype has at least ten counts. This chain uses TRBV12-3 or TRBV12-4 with TRBJ1-3; D possibly corresponds to TRBD1 (6 bases). This CDR3 has 15 amino acids. Trimming cost V 5 bases and J 0 bases, with 11 bases left between them. The CDR3 protein is CASSPWDNSGNTIYF. DNA of the CDR3: TGTGCCAGCAGTCCCTGGGACAACTCTGGAAACACCATATATTTT.

This clonotype was counted ten times or more. The chain recombines TRBV4-3 with TRBJ1-2; D is uncertain. V gave up 0 bases and J gave up 3 bases, with 8 bases separating them. This CDR3 has 14 residues. The germline CDR1 and CDR2 sequences are LGHNA and YSLEER. The CDR3 region is CASSQEHKDYGYTF. CDR3 sequence (DNA): TGCGCCAGCAGCCAAGAGCACAAGGACTATGGCTACACCTTC.

At least ten counts were recorded for this clonotype. The V call is TRBV18, the J call TRBJ1-1, with unresolved D. Germline CDR1 and CDR2: KGHSH and LQKENI. With 0 bases removed from V and 12 bases from J, the gap between germline ends came to 17 bases. The CDR3 runs 14 residues. CDR3 sequence reads: CASSPPSQAGWSFF. In DNA form, the CDR3 reads TGTGCCAGCTCACCACCGTCCCAGGCCGGATGGTCTTTCTTT.